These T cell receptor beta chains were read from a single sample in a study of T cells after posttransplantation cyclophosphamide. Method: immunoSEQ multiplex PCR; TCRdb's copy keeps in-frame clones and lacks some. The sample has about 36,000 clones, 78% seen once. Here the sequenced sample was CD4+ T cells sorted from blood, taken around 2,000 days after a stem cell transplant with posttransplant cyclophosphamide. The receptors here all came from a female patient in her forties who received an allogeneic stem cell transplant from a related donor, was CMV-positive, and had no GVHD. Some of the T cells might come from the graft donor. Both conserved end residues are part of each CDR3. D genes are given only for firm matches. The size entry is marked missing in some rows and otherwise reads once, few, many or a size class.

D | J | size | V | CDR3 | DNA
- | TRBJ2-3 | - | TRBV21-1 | CASSKGETSTDTQYF | TGTGCCAGCAGCAAAGGCGAGACTAGCACAGATACGCAGTATTTT
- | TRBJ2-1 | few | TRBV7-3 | CASSPLKGSSYNEQFF | TGTGCCAGCAGCCCTCTCAAAGGGAGCTCCTACAATGAGCAGTTCTTC
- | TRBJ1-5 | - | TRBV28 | CASSLRGGNQPQHF | TGTGCCAGCAGTTTGAGAGGTGGCAATCAGCCCCAGCATTTT
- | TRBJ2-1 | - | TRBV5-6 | CASSHVTSNEQFF | TGTGCCAGCAGCCACGTGACTAGTAATGAGCAGTTCTTC
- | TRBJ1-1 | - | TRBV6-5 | CASTFSRRGNTEAFF | TGTGCCAGCACCTTTTCTCGGAGGGGGAACACTGAAGCTTTCTTT
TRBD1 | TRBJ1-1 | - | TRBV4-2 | CASSRDSEMNTEAFF | TGTGCCAGCAGCCGGGACAGCGAGATGAACACTGAAGCTTTCTTT
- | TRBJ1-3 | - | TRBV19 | CASSMGPTYSGNTIYF | TGTGCCAGTAGTATGGGGCCGACCTACTCTGGAAACACCATATATTTT
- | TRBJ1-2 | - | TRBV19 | CASTSGLDYEGYTF | TGTGCCAGTACCTCTGGACTGGATTACGAGGGCTACACCTTC
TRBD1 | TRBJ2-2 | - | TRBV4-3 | CASSQDQLNRGLLRTGELFF | TGCGCCAGCAGCCAAGATCAGTTGAACAGGGGGCTTCTAAGGACCGGGGAGCTGTTTTTT
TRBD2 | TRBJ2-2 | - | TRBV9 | CASSASRLAGGGTGELFF | TGTGCCAGCAGCGCTTCGAGACTAGCGGGGGGGGGCACCGGGGAGCTGTTTTTT
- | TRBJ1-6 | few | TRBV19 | CASRMTVQWYSPLHF | TGTGCCAGTAGGATGACAGTCCAATGGTATTCACCCCTCCACTTT
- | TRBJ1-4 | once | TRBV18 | CASSPAAATTHEKLFF | TGTGCCAGCTCACCAGCAGCGGCAACCACGCATGAAAAACTGTTTTTT
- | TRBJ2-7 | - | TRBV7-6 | CASSEFETYEQYF | TGTGCCAGCAGCGAGTTCGAGACCTACGAGCAGTACTTC
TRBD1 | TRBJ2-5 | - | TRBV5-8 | CASSLARGQGIPETQYF | TGTGCCAGCAGCTTGGCCCGGGGACAGGGGATCCCAGAGACCCAGTACTTC
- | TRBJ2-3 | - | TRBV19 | CASSIAERSTDTQYF | TGTGCCAGTAGTATAGCGGAGCGGAGCACAGATACGCAGTATTTT
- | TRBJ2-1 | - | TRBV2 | CASNQEQYNEQFF | TGTGCCAGCAACCAGGAACAATACAATGAGCAGTTCTTC
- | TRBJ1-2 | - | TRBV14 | CASSQASTGSGYTF | TGTGCCAGCAGCCAAGCATCTACAGGGAGTGGCTACACCTTC
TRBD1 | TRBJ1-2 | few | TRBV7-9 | CASGTVLSTAF | TGTGCCAGCGGGACAGTCCTAAGCACGGCCTTC
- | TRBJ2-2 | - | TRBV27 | CASSLEVAGELFF | TGTGCCAGCAGTTTAGAGGTGGCCGGGGAGCTGTTTTTT